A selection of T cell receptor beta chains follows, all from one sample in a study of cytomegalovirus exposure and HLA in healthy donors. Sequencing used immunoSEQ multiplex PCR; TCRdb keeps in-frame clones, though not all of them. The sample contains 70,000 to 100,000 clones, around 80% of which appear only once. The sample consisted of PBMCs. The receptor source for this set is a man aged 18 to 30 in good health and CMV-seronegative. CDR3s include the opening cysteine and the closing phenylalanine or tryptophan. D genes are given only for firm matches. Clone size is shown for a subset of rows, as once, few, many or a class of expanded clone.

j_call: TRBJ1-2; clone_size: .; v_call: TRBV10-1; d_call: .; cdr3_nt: TGCGCCAGCAGTCCTACCCTCGTCTATGGCTACACCTTC; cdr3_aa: CASSPTLVYGYTF
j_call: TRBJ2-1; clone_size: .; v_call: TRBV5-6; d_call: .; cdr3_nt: TGTGCCAGCAGCTCACCACCCCAGGGAAAGGAGCAGTTCTTC; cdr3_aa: CASSSPPQGKEQFF
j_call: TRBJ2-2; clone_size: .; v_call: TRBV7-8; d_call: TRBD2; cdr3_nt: TGTGCCAGCAGCCTCCCTCTGGGGCGGGGGGGGATTTCGAACACCGGGGAGCTGTTTTTT; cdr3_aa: CASSLPLGRGGISNTGELFF
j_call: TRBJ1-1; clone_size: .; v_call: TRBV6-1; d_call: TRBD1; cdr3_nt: TGTGCCAGCAGTGCGACGACAGGGGGCACTGAAGCTTTCTTT; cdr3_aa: CASSATTGGTEAFF
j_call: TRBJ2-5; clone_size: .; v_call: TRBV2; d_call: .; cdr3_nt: TGTGCCAGCATCCACGGGATACAAGAGACCCAGTACTTC; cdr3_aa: CASIHGIQETQYF
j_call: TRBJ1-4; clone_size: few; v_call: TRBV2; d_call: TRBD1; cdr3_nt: TGTGCCAGCATTGGGACAGGGGGTGATGAAAAACTGTTTTTT; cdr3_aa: CASIGTGGDEKLFF
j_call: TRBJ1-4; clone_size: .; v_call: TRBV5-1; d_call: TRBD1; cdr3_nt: TGCGCCAGCAGCCCCCTACAGGGGACTAATGAAAAACTGTTTTTT; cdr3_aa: CASSPLQGTNEKLFF
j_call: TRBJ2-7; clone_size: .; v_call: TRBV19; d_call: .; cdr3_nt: TGTGCCAGTAGTAAGGGGCCCTACGAGCAGTACTTC; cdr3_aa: CASSKGPYEQYF
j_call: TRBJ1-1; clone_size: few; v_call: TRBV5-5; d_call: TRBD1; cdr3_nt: TGTGCCAGCAGCTTGATGTGGGACAGAGAAGCTTTCTTT; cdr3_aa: CASSLMWDREAFF
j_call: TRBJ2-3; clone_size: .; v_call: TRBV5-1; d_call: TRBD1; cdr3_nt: TGCGCCAGCAGCCTTTCCGGGACAGGGGGTTCAGATACGCAGTATTTT; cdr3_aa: CASSLSGTGGSDTQYF
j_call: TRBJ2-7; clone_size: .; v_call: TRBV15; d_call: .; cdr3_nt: TGTGCCACCAGCAGAGTTGGGGCAGCGTCGGGTGAGCAGTACTTC; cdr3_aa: CATSRVGAASGEQYF
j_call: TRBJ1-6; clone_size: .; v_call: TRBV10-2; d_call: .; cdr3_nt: TGCGCCAGCAACCCGGAAACTAGGGACACCCTCCACTTT; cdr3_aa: CASNPETRDTLHF
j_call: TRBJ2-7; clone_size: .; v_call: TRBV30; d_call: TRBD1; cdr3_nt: TGTGCCTGGTCCGGGACAGAAAGCTCCTACGAGCAGTACTTC; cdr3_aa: CAWSGTESSYEQYF
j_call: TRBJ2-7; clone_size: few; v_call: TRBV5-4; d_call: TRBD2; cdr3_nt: TGTGCCAGCAGCTCCCCCCGGGAGCTCGGGGGGGAGCAGTACTTC; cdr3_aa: CASSSPRELGGEQYF
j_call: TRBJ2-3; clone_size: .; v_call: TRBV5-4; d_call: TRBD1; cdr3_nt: TGTGCCAGCAGCCTTAAACGAACCGGGGACAGCCTCACAGATACGCAGTATTTT; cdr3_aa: CASSLKRTGDSLTDTQYF
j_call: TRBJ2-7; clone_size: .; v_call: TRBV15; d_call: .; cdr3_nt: TGTGCCACCAGCAGAGGGGAAGGGGACGAGCAGTACTTC; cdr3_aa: CATSRGEGDEQYF
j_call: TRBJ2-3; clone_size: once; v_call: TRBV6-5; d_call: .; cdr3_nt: TGTGCCAGCAGTTACTCGGCTGCTGCTAGCACAGATACGCAGTATTTT; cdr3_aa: CASSYSAAASTDTQYF
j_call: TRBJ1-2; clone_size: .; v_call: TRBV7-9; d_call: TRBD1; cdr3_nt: TGTGCCAGCAGCTTAGCGAGGGGACAGGGCTATGGCTACACCTTC; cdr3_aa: CASSLARGQGYGYTF
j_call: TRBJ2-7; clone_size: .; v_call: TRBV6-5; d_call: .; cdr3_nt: TGTGCCAGCAGTTACGCATCCGACCACTACGAGCAGTACTTC; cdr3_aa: CASSYASDHYEQYF
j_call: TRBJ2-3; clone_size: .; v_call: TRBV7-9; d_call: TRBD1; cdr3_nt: TGTGCCAGCAGCGTCCGACAGGGATTCGCAGATACGCAGTATTTT; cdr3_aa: CASSVRQGFADTQYF
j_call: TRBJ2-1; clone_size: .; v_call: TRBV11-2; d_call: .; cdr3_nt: TGTGCCAGCAGCTATGACAGGAGTTCCTACAATGAGCAGTTCTTC; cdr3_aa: CASSYDRSSYNEQFF
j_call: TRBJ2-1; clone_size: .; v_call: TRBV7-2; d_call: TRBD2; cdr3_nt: TGTGCCAGCAGGCCAACAGCGGGGGGGCCAGGTAATGAGCAGTTCTTC; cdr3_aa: CASRPTAGGPGNEQFF
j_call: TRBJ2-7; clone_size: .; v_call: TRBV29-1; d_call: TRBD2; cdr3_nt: TGCAGCGTTGATACCCAGGCGGGGGACGAGCAGTACTTC; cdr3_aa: CSVDTQAGDEQYF
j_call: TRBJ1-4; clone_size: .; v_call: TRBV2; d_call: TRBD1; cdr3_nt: TGTGCCAGCGGCAAAACGGGACAGGTCCCCGCAACTAATGAAAAACTGTTTTTT; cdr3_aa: CASGKTGQVPATNEKLFF
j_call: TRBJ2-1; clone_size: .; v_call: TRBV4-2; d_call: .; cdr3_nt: TGTGCCAGCAGCCTAAGCCCACTAGCAGATACCTACAATGAGCAGTTCTTC; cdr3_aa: CASSLSPLADTYNEQFF
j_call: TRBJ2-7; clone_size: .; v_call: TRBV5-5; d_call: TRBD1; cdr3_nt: TGTGTCAGCAGCTTGGGACAGGGGCTCCTATCGGAGCAGTACTTC; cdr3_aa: CVSSLGQGLLSEQYF